The clone carrying this T cell receptor beta chain was detected only once. The antigen remains undetermined. These data originate in a study of siplizumab effects on memory and regulatory T cells. Germline V gene data show CDR1 as SGHDT and CDR2 as YYEEEE. The J segment lost 4 bases and the V segment lost 4 bases, leaving 6 bases of the junction unmatched. CDR3 length: 15 amino acids. Per sample, the assay covered 95,000 to 100,000 TCR templates. Clones were sequenced by immunoSEQ multiplex PCR, and TCRdb holds only the in-frame ones, with some missing. This sample yields approximately 100,000 clones, of which 93% are seen a single time; over 0.15% belongs to the top ten. Regarding the study as a whole: Roughly 75-97% of proliferating CD4+ or CD8+ clones lacked a naive or memory phenotype that could be assigned. Memory T cells appeared less diverse than naive cells, which seemed to contribute substantially to alloresponse. The authors mapped only a minor fraction of alloreactive clones to unstimulated subsets.

This sequence originates from a human donor in good health. Material for sequencing was non-Treg CD4+ T cells sorted from blood. The genes are TRBV5-6 and TRBJ2-1; TRBD1 agrees at 9 bases. The CDR3 bases are TGTGCCAGCAGCGCCGGGACAGGGCTTTACAATGAGCAGTTCTTC. Protein product: CASSAGTGLYNEQFF.